This TCR beta chain was sequenced in a study of siplizumab effects on memory and regulatory T cells. Profiled with immunoSEQ multiplex PCR; TCRdb holds only in-frame clones, not every one. The table lists roughly 100,000 clones, 90% to 95% of them singletons. The germline V gene encodes CDR1 SNHLY and CDR2 FYNNEI. Trimming took off 6 bases at V and 5 bases at J, with 13 bases between the two ends. The CDR3 is 13 residues long. The chain recombines TRBV2 with TRBJ1-1, with no clear D. The sequenced sample consisted of CD4+ T cells sorted from blood. This TCR was sampled from a human donor in good health. The CDR3 nucleotides read TGTGCCAGCAGCGAGGACGGGCCGACTGAAGCTTTCTTT. Translation gives CASSEDGPTEAFF. Using reference TRBV2 and TRBJ1-1 for the parts outside the CDR3, the full variable domain is EPEVTQTPSHQVTQMGQEVILRCVPISNHLYFYWYRQILGQKVEFLVSFYNNEISEKSEIFDDQFSVERPDGSNFTLKIRSTKLEDSAMYFCASSEDGPTEAFFGQGTRLTVV.